Listed below are T cell receptor beta chains from one sample, sequenced in a study of identical twins. TCRdb reprocessed the 5' RACE reads with MiXCR, giving one entry per CDR3 protein. This sample has about 890,000 distinct CDR3 sequences; 9% to 15% occur once, and the top ten carry around 1.5%. The sample also formed part of further work on yellow fever vaccine responses in identical twins.

The sequenced sample consisted of PBMCs. The source of these receptors is a woman in her late teens or twenties in good health. Each CDR3 is given with its conserved first and last residue. The order of the fields is V gene, D gene, J gene, clone size, CDR3 DNA, CDR3 protein. A D gene is named only where the DNA matches it firmly. Expanded clones are given a class, and other clones once, few, many or no size at all.

TRBV29-1,TRBD2,TRBJ2-5,few,TGCAGCGTTGAAGGGACTAGCGGGAGACCTCAGCAAGAGACCCAGTACTTC,CSVEGTSGRPQQETQYF
TRBV3-1,-,TRBJ2-3,many,TGTGCCAGCAGCCAGGCGGCCGGGGGCCGCAATACGCAGTATTTT,CASSQAAGGRNTQYF
TRBV11-2,-,TRBJ2-2,-,TGTGCCAGCAGACCCGCGTTCCGGGACCCAAGCACCGGGGAGCTGTTTTTT,CASRPAFRDPSTGELFF
TRBV9,TRBD1,TRBJ1-3,few,TGTGCCAGCAGCGCCTCGACAGGGTATATTCCTGGAAACACCATATATTTT,CASSASTGYIPGNTIYF
TRBV4-2,-,TRBJ2-7,many,TGTGCCAGCAGCCAAGAAGTCTTCTACGAGCAGTACTTC,CASSQEVFYEQYF
TRBV20-1,-,TRBJ2-7,-,TGCAGTGCTAGAGATTCTAGGGTCTCTACCTACGAGCAGTACTTC,CSARDSRVSTYEQYF
TRBV5-5,TRBD2,TRBJ2-1,-,TGTGCCAGCAGCTTGCCCCGGACTAGCGGGAGACGTGAGCAGTTCTTC,CASSLPRTSGRREQFF
TRBV9,TRBD2,TRBJ2-2,few,TGTGCCAGCAGCTTCCAAATTAGTAGCGGGAAAGCCGGGGAGCTGTTTTTT,CASSFQISSGKAGELFF
TRBV5-8,TRBD1,TRBJ1-5,-,TGTGCCAGCAGCCGGACAGGGGGCAAACATCAGCCCCAGCATTTT,CASSRTGGKHQPQHF
TRBV3-1,-,TRBJ2-7,-,TGTGCCAGCAGCCTGCGGTGGGGGACTGGCCCTACTGAGCAGTACTTC,CASSLRWGTGPTEQYF
TRBV28,-,TRBJ2-7,-,TGTGCCAGCACAGTTACTAGGACGGGCGAGCAGTACTTC,CASTVTRTGEQYF
TRBV13,-,TRBJ2-5,few,TGTGCCAGCCGGGACACCCTGAAAGAGACCCAGTACTTC,CASRDTLKETQYF
TRBV6-6,-,TRBJ1-1,many,TGTGCCAGCAGTTACGAGGAGGGGATCTCTGAAGCTTTCTTT,CASSYEEGISEAFF
TRBV29-1,TRBD2,TRBJ2-1,few,TGCAGCGACAGACCGGGACTAGCGGGTCTCACGAGCTCCTACAATGAGCAGTTCTTC,CSDRPGLAGLTSSYNEQFF
TRBV3-1,-,TRBJ2-3,-,TGTGCCAGCAGCCAAGTCCCATGGGGAGATACGCAGTATTTT,CASSQVPWGDTQYF
TRBV29-1,-,TRBJ2-2,many,TGCAGCGTTGAATCCCCTAGGACCGGTTACGGGGAGCTGTTTTTT,CSVESPRTGYGELFF
TRBV10-2,TRBD1,TRBJ1-6,-,TGCGCCAGCACCACGTTTACAGGGGGCTTTTCACCCCTCCACTTT,CASTTFTGGFSPLHF
TRBV28,-,TRBJ2-1,few,TGTGCCAGCATCAACCGGGACAAGACCTACAATGAGCAGTTCTTC,CASINRDKTYNEQFF
TRBV7-2,-,TRBJ2-1,-,TGTGCCAGCAGCTCCCGAATTGGCTCCTACAATGAGCAGTTCTTC,CASSSRIGSYNEQFF
TRBV5-5,-,TRBJ1-1,many,TGTGCCAGCAGCTCACACAACCTGAACACTGAAGCTTTCTTT,CASSSHNLNTEAFF
TRBV4-2,TRBD1,TRBJ2-5,-,TGTGCCAGCAGCCAAGCCTTACAGGGGGCGAAGGAGACCCAGTACTTC,CASSQALQGAKETQYF
TRBV3-1,-,TRBJ2-5,few,TGTGCCAGCAAGGGTACGGGCTCCCGGTACCAAGAGACCCAGTACTTC,CASKGTGSRYQETQYF
TRBV27,-,TRBJ2-3,many,TGTGCCAGCAGGGCCGGGCATAACACAGATACGCAGTATTTT,CASRAGHNTDTQYF
TRBV19,TRBD1,TRBJ2-7,many,TGTGCCAGTACCCGGGACAGCAGCTCCTACGAGCAGTACTTC,CASTRDSSSYEQYF
TRBV18,TRBD2,TRBJ2-1,few,TGTGCCAGCTCACCTCCGGGGGGGAGGTACAATGAGCAGTTCTTC,CASSPPGGRYNEQFF
TRBV7-7,-,TRBJ2-2,few,TGTGCCAGCACCGCCGGTGGAGCGACGAACACCGGGGAGCTGTTTTTT,CASTAGGATNTGELFF
TRBV27,-,TRBJ2-1,few,TGTGCCAGCAGTTTCAGTGTGGACAATGAGCAGTTCTTC,CASSFSVDNEQFF
TRBV7-3,-,TRBJ2-3,many,TGTGCCAGCAGGTTGGGGACCACAGATACGCAGTATTTT,CASRLGTTDTQYF
TRBV5-1,-,TRBJ2-3,many,TGCGCCAGCAGTCCGGGCAGCGGTACAGATACGCAGTATTTT,CASSPGSGTDTQYF
TRBV12-3/TRBV12-4,-,TRBJ2-5,few,TGTGCCAGCAGTCCGCAGGTGGAGACCCAGTACTTC,CASSPQVETQYF
TRBV5-4,TRBD1,TRBJ1-1,few,TGTGCCAGCAGCTTGGGACAGGGGAAAGGGAACACTGAAGCTTTCTTT,CASSLGQGKGNTEAFF
TRBV12-3/TRBV12-4,-,TRBJ2-1,many,TGTGCCAGCACCCCTTCTGGTAGGGGCTCAGTCAATGAGCAGTTCTTC,CASTPSGRGSVNEQFF
TRBV11-2,TRBD1,TRBJ1-1,many,TGTGCCAGCAGCCAAACCCTTCAGGGGGCCGGGGCTTTCTTT,CASSQTLQGAGAFF
TRBV7-9,-,TRBJ1-2,-,TGTGCCAGCAGCTTAGTGCCGGCCGCTATCGGCTACACCTTC,CASSLVPAAIGYTF
TRBV11-1,TRBD2,TRBJ2-3,few,TGTGCCAGCAGCTCCGGACTAGCGGGAGTTCGGTCCACCACAGATACGCAGTATTTT,CASSSGLAGVRSTTDTQYF
TRBV6-5,TRBD1,TRBJ1-5,few,TGTGCCAGCAGTTACCCGCGACAGGGGGCTGGTAGCAATCAGCCCCAGCATTTT,CASSYPRQGAGSNQPQHF
TRBV29-1,-,TRBJ2-3,many,TGCAGCGTTATGACAGGCAGCTGGGATACGCAGTATTTT,CSVMTGSWDTQYF
TRBV19,TRBD2,TRBJ2-1,-,TGTGCCAGTAGCCGGGAGGTGACTAGTATGGGTGAGCAGTTCTTC,CASSREVTSMGEQFF
TRBV7-9,TRBD1,TRBJ1-3,many,TGTGCCAGCAGCAGAGAACAGGGGAGTGGGGCTGGAAACACCATATATTTT,CASSREQGSGAGNTIYF
TRBV24-1,-,TRBJ2-1,few,TGTGCCACCGGGGGTGTGGGGGTCGCGAACTACAATGAGCAGTTCTTC,CATGGVGVANYNEQFF
TRBV9,TRBD1,TRBJ2-1,-,TGTGCCAGCAGCGTAGCCCAGGGGGCAACGCCCAATGAGCAGTTCTTC,CASSVAQGATPNEQFF
TRBV5-1,TRBD2,TRBJ2-3,-,TGCGCCACCAGGACTAGCGAGAGCACAGATACGCAGTATTTT,CATRTSESTDTQYF
TRBV12-3/TRBV12-4,TRBD1,TRBJ2-1,few,TGTGCCAGCAGTTTAGACAGGGGGCAGGGGGATGAGCAGTTCTTC,CASSLDRGQGDEQFF
TRBV12-3/TRBV12-4,-,TRBJ2-3,few,TGTGCCAGCAGATACCCCCTAGCGAAAAGCACAGATACGCAGTATTTT,CASRYPLAKSTDTQYF
TRBV6-5,-,TRBJ1-2,-,TGTGCCAGCAGTTACTCGAAGCATCCTGGCAGCTATGGCTACACCTTC,CASSYSKHPGSYGYTF
TRBV28,TRBD2,TRBJ2-3,many,TGTGCCAGCAATAGGGCGGGAGCCACAGATACGCAGTATTTT,CASNRAGATDTQYF
TRBV18,TRBD1,TRBJ1-2,-,TGTGCCAGCTCAGGGGCGCAACAGGGGGCGAGCTACACCTTC,CASSGAQQGASYTF
TRBV11-1,-,TRBJ2-3,few,TGTGCCAGCAGCTTAGTGAGGGGAGACCCCGCCTTCGCAGATACGCAGTATTTT,CASSLVRGDPAFADTQYF
TRBV11-2,TRBD1,TRBJ1-4,-,TGTGCCAGCAGCTTAGATATGCGACAGGGGGTCGAAAAACTGTTTTTT,CASSLDMRQGVEKLFF
TRBV6-6,-,TRBJ2-1,-,TGTGCCAGCAGTTACGAGGGTGAGCAGTTCTTC,CASSYEGEQFF
TRBV3-1,-,TRBJ1-6,few,TGTGCCAGCAGCCGAGAAGCCGGGACGGCTAATTCACCCCTCCACTTT,CASSREAGTANSPLHF
TRBV6-4,-,TRBJ2-2,few,TGTGCCAGCAGTGACGGGGTAGAACTTACCGGGGAGCTGTTTTTT,CASSDGVELTGELFF
TRBV20-1,-,TRBJ2-3,-,TGCAGTGCCCCTTATGCAGATACGCAGTATTTT,CSAPYADTQYF
TRBV28,TRBD1,TRBJ2-6,-,TGTGCCAGCAGATCAGCCGGGACAGGGGAACTCTCTGGGGCCAACGTCCTGACTTTC,CASRSAGTGELSGANVLTF